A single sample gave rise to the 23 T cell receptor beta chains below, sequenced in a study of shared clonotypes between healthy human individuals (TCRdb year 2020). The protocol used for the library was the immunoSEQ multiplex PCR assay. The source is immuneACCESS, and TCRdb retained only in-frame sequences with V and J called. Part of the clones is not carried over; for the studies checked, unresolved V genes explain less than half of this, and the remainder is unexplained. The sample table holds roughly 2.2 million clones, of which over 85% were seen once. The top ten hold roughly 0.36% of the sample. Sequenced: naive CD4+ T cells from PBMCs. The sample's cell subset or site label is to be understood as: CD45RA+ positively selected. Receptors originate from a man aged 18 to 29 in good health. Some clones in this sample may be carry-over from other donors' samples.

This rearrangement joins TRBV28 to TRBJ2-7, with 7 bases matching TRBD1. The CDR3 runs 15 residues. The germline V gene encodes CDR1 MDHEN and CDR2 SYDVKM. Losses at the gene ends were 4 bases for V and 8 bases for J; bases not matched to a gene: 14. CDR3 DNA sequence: TGTGCCAGCAGTTCCTCCGGGACAGAGGCCTCCAAGCAGTACTTC. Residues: CASSSSGTEASKQYF.

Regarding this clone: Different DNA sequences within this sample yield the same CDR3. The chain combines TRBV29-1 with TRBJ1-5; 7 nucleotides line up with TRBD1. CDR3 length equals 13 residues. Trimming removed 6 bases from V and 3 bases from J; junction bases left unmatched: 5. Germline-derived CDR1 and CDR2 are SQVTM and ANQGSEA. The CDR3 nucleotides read TGCAGCGTAGTGACAGGGACCAATCAGCCCCAGCATTTT. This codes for CSVVTGTNQPQHF.

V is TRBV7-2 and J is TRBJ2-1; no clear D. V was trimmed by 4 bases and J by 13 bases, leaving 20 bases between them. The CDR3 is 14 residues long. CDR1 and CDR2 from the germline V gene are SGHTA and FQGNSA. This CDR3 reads CASSSVRRSGDQFF. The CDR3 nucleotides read TGTGCCAGCAGCTCCGTTCGACGGAGTGGAGATCAGTTCTTC.

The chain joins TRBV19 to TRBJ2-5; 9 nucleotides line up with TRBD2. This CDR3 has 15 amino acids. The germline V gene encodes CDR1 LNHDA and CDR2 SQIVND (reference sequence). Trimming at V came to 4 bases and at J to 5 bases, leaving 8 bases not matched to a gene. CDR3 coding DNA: TGTGCCAGTAGTAATATCCTAGCGGGACGGGAGACCCAGTACTTC. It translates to CASSNILAGRETQYF.

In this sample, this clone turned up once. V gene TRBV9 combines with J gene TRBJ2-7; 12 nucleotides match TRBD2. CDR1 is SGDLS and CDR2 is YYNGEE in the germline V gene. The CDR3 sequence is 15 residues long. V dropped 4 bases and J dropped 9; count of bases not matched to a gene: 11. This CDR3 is CASSTGVLAGGVQYF. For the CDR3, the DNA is TGTGCCAGCAGCACGGGGGTTCTAGCGGGAGGGGTGCAGTACTTC.

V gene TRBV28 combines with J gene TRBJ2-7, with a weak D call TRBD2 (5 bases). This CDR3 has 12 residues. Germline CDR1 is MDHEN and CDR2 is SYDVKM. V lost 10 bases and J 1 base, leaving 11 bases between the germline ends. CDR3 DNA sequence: TGTGCCACCCTAGTAGCGTCCTACGAGCAGTACTTC. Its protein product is CATLVASYEQYF.

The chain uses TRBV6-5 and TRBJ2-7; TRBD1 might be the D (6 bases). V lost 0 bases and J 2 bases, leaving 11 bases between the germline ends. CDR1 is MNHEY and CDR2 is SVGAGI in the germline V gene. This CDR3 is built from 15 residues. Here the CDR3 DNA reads TGTGCCAGCAGTTACTCGAGGCAGGGGACCTACGAGCAGTACTTC. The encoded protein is CASSYSRQGTYEQYF.

This chain's CDR3 is CASSSLGEYTEAFF. DNA of the CDR3: TGTGCCAGCAGCTCTCTCGGGGAGTACACTGAAGCTTTCTTT. The rearrangement joins TRBV7-3 to TRBJ1-1; D is uncertain. V lost 4 bases and J 3 bases, leaving 12 bases between the germline ends. The germline gives CDR1 SGHTA, CDR2 FQGTGA. The CDR3 spans 14 residues.

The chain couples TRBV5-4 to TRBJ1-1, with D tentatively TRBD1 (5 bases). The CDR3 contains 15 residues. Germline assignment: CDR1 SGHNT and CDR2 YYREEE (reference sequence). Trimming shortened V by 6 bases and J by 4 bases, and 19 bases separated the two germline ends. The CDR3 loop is CASTPGRGPTTEAFF. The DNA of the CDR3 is TGTGCCAGCACACCAGGTAGGGGACCTACCACTGAAGCTTTCTTT. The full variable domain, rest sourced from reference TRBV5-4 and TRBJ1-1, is ETGVTQSPTHLIKTRGQQVTLRCSSQSGHNTVSWYQQALGQGPQFIFQYYREEENGRGNFPPRFSGLQFPNYSSELNVNALELDDSALYLCASTPGRGPTTEAFFGQGTRLTVV.

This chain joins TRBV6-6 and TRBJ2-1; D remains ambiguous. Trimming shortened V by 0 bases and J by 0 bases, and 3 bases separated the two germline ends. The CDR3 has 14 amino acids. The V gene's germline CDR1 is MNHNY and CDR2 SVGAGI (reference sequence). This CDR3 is CASSYSPSYNEQFF. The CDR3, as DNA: TGTGCCAGCAGTTACTCGCCCTCCTACAATGAGCAGTTCTTC.

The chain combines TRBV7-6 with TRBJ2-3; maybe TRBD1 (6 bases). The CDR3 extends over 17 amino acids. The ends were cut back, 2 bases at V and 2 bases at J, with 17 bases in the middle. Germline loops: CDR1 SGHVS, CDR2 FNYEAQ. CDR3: CASSLNGQGITTDTQYF. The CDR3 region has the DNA TGTGCCAGCAGCTTAAATGGGCAGGGGATCACCACAGATACGCAGTATTTT.

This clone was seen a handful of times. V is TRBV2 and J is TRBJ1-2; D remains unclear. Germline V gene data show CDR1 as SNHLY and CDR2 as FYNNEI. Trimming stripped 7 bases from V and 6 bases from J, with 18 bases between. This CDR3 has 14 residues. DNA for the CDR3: TGTGCCAGCAAATCACAAAGGTTGGCCGATGGCTACACCTTC. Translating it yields CASKSQRLADGYTF.

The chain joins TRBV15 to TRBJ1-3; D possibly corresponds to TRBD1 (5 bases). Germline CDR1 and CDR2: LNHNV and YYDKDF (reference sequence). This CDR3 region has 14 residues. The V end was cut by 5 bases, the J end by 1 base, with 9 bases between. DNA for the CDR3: TGTGCCACCAGCGAAGGGGTTTCTGGAAACACCATATATTTT. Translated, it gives CATSEGVSGNTIYF.

Written as DNA, the CDR3 is TGTGCCAGCAGTCCGGGCCCGGGGGGCGAAGCTTTCTTT. Protein product: CASSPGPGGEAFF. The J gene is TRBJ1-1, the V gene TRBV27; a weak D match, TRBD1 (6 bases). Germline V CDR1 and CDR2: MNHEY, SMNVEV (reference sequence). Trimming cost V 5 bases and J 8 bases, with 15 bases left between them. The CDR3 extends over 13 amino acids.

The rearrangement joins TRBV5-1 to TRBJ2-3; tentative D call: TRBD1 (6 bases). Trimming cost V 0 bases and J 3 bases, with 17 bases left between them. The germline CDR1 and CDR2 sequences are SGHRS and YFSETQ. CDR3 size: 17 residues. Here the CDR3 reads CASSLDSRTEITDTQYF. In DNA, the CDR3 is TGCGCCAGCAGCTTGGACTCCCGGACAGAAATTACAGATACGCAGTATTTT.

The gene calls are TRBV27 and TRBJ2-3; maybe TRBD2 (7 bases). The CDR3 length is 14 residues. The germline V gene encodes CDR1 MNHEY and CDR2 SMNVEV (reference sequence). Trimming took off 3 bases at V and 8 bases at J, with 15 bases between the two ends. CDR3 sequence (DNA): TGTGCCAGCAGTTTGTCCGGGGGCGGGAGTACGCAGTATTTT. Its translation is CASSLSGGGSTQYF.

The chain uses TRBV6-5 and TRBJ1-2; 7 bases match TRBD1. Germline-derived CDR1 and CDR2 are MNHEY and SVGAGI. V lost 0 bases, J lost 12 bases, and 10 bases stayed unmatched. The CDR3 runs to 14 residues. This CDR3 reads CASSYSGPGQTNTF. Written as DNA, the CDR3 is TGTGCCAGCAGTTACTCGGGCCCGGGACAGACGAACACCTTC.

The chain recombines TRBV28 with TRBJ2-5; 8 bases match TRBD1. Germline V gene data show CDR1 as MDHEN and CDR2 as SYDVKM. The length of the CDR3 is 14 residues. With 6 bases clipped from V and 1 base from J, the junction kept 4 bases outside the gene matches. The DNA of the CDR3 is TGTGCCAGCAGGTCAGGGGGCCTCCAAGAGACCCAGTACTTC. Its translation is CASRSGGLQETQYF. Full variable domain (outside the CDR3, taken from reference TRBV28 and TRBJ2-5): DVKVTQSSRYLVKRTGEKVFLECVQDMDHENMFWYRQDPGLGLRLIYFSYDVKMKEKGDIPEGYSVSREKKERFSLILESASTNQTSMYLCASRSGGLQETQYFGPGTRLLVL.

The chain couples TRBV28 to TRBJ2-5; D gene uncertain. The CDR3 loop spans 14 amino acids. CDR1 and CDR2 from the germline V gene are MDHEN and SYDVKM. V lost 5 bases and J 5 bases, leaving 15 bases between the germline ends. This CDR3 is CASSPGLGVETQYF. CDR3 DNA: TGTGCCAGCAGTCCGGGTCTAGGCGTGGAGACCCAGTACTTC.

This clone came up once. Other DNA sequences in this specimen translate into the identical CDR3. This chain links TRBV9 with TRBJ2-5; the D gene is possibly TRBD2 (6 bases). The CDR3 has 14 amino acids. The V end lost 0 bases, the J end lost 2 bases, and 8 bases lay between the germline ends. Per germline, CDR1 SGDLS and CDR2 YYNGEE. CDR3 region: CASSVARGQETQYF. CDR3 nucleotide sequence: TGTGCCAGCAGCGTAGCGCGGGGTCAAGAGACCCAGTACTTC.

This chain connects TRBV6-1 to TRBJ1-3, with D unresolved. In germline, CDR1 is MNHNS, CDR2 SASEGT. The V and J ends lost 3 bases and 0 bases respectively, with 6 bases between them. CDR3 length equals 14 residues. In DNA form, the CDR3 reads TGTGCCAGCAGTGACCCAAGCTCTGGAAACACCATATATTTT. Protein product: CASSDPSSGNTIYF.

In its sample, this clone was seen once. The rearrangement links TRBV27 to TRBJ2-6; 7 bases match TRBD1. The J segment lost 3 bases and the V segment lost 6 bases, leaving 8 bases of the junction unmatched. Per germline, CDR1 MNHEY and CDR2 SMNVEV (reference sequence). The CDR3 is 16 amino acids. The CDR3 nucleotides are TGTGCCAGCAGCTTCGCCGGGACAGATGGGGCCAACGTCCTGACTTTC. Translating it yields CASSFAGTDGANVLTF.

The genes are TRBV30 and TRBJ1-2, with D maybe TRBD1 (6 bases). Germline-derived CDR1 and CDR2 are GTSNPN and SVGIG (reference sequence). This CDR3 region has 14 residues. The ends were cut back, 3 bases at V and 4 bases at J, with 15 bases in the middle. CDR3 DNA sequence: TGTGCCTGGAGCCCCGACAGGTTCACCTATGGCTACACCTTC. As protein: CAWSPDRFTYGYTF. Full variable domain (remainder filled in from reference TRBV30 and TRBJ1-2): SQTIHQWPATLVQPVGSPLSLECTVEGTSNPNLYWYRQAAGRGLQLLFYSVGIGQISSEVPQNLSASRPQDRQFILSSKKLLLSDSGFYLCAWSPDRFTYGYTFGSGTRLTVV.